This is a list of T cell receptor beta chains from one sample in a study of blood T cell repertoires in COVID-19. Repertoires were generated with immunoSEQ multiplex PCR, while TCRdb's copy carries only in-frame clones and drops some. The table lists 200,000 to 250,000 clones, roughly 79% of them singletons. Material for sequencing was PBMCs or T cells enriched from blood (not recorded which). These receptors originate from a man between 40 and 49 years old who had recovered from COVID-19. CDR3s include the opening cysteine and the closing phenylalanine or tryptophan. The D gene is left open where the match is weak. Where a row states a size, it is once, few, many or the class of an expanded clone; other rows omit it.

TRBJ2-7,TRBV28,TRBD1,NA,CASSYWGTGEYEQYF,TGTGCCAGCAGTTACTGGGGGACAGGGGAGTACGAGCAGTACTTC
TRBJ2-7,TRBV30,TRBD2,NA,CAWSSGRVYEQYF,TGTGCCTGGAGTAGCGGGAGAGTTTACGAGCAGTACTTC
TRBJ2-2,TRBV7-2,TRBD1,NA,CASGDRGFGELFF,TGTGCAAGTGGGGACAGGGGTTTCGGGGAGCTGTTTTTT
TRBJ2-6,TRBV5-5,NA,NA,CASSLVGGPDGANVLTF,TGTGCCAGCAGCTTGGTAGGCGGGCCTGATGGGGCCAACGTCCTGACTTTC
TRBJ2-7,TRBV18,TRBD1,NA,CASSATDRDEKQYF,TGTGCCAGCTCAGCCACGGACAGGGATGAGAAGCAGTACTTC
TRBJ2-7,TRBV7-9,NA,NA,CASSFPWDTHEQYF,TGTGCCAGCAGCTTTCCGTGGGACACCCACGAGCAGTACTTC
TRBJ2-5,TRBV7-9,NA,NA,CASSPDTNQETQYF,TGTGCCAGCAGCCCGGACACTAACCAAGAGACCCAGTACTTC
TRBJ1-4,TRBV4-2,TRBD1,NA,CASSLRGGDRSNEKLFF,TGTGCCAGCAGCCTGCGCGGCGGGGACAGATCTAATGAAAAACTGTTTTTT
TRBJ1-1,TRBV19,NA,NA,CASSIAGALEAFF,TGTGCCAGTAGTATTGCGGGGGCCCTTGAAGCTTTCTTT
TRBJ1-1,TRBV11-3,NA,NA,CASSLDVDTEAFF,TGTGCCAGCAGCTTAGACGTAGACACTGAAGCTTTCTTT
TRBJ1-6,TRBV9,NA,NA,CASSVESQVNSPLHF,TGTGCCAGCAGCGTAGAGAGTCAGGTCAATTCACCCCTCCACTTT
TRBJ2-3,TRBV2,NA,few,CASSLDGGTDTQYF,TGTGCCAGCAGTCTGGACGGGGGCACAGATACGCAGTATTTT